One T cell receptor (beta chain) is described in this entry. Antigen: not known. The data originate from a study of T cells in localized non-small cell lung cancer. Trimming shortened V by 7 bases and J by 6 bases, and 22 bases separated the two germline ends. The CDR3 extends over 17 amino acids. Germline CDR1 SNHLY, CDR2 FYNNEI. The data were produced by immunoSEQ multiplex PCR, yet TCRdb's version contains in-frame clones alone and is incomplete. The table records fewer than 9,000 clones, about 91% of them present only once. Points from the study as a whole: Heterogeneity remains possible, as sequencing covered one tumor region only.

The source is a male donor at least 60 years old with stage II lung adenocarcinoma. The sample here was peripheral blood mononuclear cells, taken before any cancer treatment. The V call is TRBV2, the J call TRBJ1-6, with D uncertain. In nucleotides, the CDR3 is TGTGCCAGCAAAAAGACGACAAATAGCCGGCTTAATTCACCCCTCCACTTT. It yields the protein CASKKTTNSRLNSPLHF.